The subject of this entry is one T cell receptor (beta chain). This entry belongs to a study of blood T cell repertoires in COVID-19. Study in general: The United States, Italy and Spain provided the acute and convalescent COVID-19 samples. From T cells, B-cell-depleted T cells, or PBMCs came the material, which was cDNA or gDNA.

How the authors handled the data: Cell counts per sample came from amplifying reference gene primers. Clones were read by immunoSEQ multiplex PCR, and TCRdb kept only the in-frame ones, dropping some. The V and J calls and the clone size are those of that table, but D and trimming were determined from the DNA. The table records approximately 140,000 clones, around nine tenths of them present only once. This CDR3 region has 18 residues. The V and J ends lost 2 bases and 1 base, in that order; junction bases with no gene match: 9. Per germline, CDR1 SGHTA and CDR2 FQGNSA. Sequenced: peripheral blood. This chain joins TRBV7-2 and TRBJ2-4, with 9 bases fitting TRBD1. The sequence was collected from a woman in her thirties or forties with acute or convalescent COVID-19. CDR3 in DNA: TGTGCCAGCAGCTTAACCCACAGGGGGCGCACGGCCAAAAACATTCAGTACTTC. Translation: CASSLTHRGRTAKNIQYF.